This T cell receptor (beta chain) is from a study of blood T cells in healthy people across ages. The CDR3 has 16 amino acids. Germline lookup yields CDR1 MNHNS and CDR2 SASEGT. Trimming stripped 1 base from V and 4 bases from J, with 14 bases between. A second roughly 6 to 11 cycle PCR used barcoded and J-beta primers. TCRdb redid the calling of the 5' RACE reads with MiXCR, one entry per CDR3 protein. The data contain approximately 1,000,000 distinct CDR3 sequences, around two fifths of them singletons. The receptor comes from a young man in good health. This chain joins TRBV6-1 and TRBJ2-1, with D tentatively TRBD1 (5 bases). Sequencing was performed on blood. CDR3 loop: CASSEDVGALYNEQFF. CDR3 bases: TGTGCCAGCAGTGAAGACGTAGGGGCCCTTTACAATGAGCAGTTCTTC.